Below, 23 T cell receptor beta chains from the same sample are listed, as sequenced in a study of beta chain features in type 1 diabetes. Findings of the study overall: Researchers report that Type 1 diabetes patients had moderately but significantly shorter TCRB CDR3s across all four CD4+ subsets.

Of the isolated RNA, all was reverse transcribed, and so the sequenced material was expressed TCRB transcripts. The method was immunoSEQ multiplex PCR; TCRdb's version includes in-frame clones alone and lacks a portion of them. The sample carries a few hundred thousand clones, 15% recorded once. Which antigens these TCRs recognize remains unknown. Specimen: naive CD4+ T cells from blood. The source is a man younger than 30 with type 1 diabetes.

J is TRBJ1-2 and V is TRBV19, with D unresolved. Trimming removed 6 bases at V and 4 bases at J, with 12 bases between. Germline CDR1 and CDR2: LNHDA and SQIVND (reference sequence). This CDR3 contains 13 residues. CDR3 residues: CASSIDTIYGYTF. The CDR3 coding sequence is TGTGCCAGTAGCATCGACACGATCTATGGCTACACCTTC.

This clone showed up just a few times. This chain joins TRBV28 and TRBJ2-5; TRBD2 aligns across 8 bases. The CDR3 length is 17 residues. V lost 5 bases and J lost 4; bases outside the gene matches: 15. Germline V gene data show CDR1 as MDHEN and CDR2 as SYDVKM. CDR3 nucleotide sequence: TGTGCCAGCAGTGCAGATCGGAGCGGGAGTCGGCGAGAGACCCAGTACTTC. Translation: CASSADRSGSRRETQYF. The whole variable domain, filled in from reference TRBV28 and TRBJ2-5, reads DVKVTQSSRYLVKRTGEKVFLECVQDMDHENMFWYRQDPGLGLRLIYFSYDVKMKEKGDIPEGYSVSREKKERFSLILESASTNQTSMYLCASSADRSGSRRETQYFGPGTRLLVL.

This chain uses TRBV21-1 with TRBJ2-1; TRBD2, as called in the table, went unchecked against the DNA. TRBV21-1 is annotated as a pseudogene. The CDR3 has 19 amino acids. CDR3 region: CATEDSSGRAPFLYNEQFF. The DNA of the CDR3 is TGTGCCACCGAAGACTCTAGCGGGAGGGCCCCCTTTCTATACAATGAGCAGTTCTTC.

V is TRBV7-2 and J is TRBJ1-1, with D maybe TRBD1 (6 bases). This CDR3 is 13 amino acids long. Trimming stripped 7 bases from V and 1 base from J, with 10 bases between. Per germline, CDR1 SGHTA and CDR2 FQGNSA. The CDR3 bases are TGTGCCAGCAACAGGGATAGGAACACTGAAGCTTTCTTT. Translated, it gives CASNRDRNTEAFF.

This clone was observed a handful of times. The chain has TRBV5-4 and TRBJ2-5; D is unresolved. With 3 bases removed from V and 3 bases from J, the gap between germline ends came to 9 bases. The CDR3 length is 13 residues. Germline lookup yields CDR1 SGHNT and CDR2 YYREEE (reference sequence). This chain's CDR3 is CASSWQAKETQYF. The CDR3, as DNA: TGTGCCAGCAGCTGGCAGGCGAAAGAGACCCAGTACTTC.

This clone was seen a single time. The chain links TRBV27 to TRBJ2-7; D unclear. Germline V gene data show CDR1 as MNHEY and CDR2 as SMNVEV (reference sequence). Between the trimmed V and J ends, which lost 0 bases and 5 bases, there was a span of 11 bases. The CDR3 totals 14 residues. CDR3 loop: CASSLSLDWDEQYF. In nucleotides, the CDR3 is TGTGCCAGCAGTTTATCGCTAGACTGGGACGAGCAGTACTTC.

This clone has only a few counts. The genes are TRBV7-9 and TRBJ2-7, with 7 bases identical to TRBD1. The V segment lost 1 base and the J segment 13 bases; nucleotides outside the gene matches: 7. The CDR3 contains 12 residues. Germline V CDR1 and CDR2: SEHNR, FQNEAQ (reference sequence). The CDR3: CASSLEERGLYF. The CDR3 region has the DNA TGTGCCAGCAGCTTAGAAGAGAGGGGGCTCTACTTC.

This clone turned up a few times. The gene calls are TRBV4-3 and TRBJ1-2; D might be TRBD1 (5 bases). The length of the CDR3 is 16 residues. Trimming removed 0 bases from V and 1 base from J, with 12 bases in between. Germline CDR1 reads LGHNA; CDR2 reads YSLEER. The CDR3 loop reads CASSQDRQGINYGYTF. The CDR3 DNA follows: TGCGCCAGCAGCCAAGATCGCCAGGGAATTAACTATGGCTACACCTTC.

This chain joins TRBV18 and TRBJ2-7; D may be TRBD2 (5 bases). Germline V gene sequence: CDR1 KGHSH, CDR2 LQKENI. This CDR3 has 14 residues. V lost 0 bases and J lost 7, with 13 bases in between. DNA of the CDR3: TGTGCCAGCTCACCACCATATGGGCAGCGGGAGCAGTACTTC. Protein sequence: CASSPPYGQREQYF.

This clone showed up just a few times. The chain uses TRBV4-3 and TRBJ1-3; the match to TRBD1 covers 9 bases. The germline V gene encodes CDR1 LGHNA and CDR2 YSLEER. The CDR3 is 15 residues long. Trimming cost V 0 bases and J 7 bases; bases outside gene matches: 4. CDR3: CASSQDRQGENTIYF. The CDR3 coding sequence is TGCGCCAGCAGCCAAGATCGACAGGGGGAGAACACCATATATTTT.

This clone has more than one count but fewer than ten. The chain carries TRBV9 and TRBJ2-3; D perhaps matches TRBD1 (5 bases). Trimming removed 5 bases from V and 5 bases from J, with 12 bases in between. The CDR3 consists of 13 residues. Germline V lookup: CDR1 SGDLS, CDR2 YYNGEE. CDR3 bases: TGTGCCAGCAGAGGCAGGGAAATAGATACGCAGTATTTT. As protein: CASRGREIDTQYF.

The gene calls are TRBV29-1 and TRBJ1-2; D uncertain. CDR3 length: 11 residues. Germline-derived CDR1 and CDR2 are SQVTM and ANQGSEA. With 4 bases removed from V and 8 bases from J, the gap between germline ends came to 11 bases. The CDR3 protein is CSVGRAGGYTF. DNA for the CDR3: TGCAGCGTTGGAAGGGCGGGAGGCTACACCTTC.

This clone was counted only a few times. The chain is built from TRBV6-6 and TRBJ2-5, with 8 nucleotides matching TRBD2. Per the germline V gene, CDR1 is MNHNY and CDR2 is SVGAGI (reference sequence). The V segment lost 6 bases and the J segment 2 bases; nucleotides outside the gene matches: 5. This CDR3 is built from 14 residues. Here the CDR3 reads CASRPGGAQETQYF. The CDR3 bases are TGTGCCAGCAGACCGGGAGGGGCGCAAGAGACCCAGTACTTC.

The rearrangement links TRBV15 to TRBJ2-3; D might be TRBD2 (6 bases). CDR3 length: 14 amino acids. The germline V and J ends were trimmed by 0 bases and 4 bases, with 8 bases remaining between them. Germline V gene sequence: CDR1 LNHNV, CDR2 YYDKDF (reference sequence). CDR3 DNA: TGTGCCACCAGCAGAGATCCGGGGGCAGATACGCAGTATTTT. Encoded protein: CATSRDPGADTQYF.

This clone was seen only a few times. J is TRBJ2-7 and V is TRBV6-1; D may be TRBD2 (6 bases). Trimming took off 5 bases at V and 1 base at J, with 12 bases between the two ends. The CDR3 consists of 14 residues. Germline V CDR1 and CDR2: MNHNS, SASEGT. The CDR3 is CASSPRTNSYEQYF. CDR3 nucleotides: TGTGCCAGCAGTCCCCGGACTAATTCCTACGAGCAGTACTTC.

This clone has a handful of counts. CDR3 sequence (DNA): TGTGCCAGCAGCACCAGGGGGCTCGCCGGGGAGCTGTTTTTT. Amino acid sequence: CASSTRGLAGELFF. The rearrangement joins TRBV28 to TRBJ2-2; 8 nucleotides line up with TRBD1. Germline V CDR1 and CDR2: MDHEN, SYDVKM. Unmatched junction bases numbered 6, after V lost 6 bases and J lost 6 bases. CDR3 length: 14 amino acids. The entire variable domain, with the rest obtained from reference TRBV28 and TRBJ2-2, is as follows: DVKVTQSSRYLVKRTGEKVFLECVQDMDHENMFWYRQDPGLGLRLIYFSYDVKMKEKGDIPEGYSVSREKKERFSLILESASTNQTSMYLCASSTRGLAGELFFGEGSRLTVL.

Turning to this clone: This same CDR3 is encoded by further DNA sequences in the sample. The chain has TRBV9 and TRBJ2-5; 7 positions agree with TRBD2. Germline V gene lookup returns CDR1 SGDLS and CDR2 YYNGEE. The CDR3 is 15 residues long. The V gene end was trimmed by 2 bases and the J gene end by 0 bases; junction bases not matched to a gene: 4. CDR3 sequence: CASSVAGGYQETQYF. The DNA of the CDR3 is TGTGCCAGCAGCGTGGCCGGGGGGTACCAAGAGACCCAGTACTTC.

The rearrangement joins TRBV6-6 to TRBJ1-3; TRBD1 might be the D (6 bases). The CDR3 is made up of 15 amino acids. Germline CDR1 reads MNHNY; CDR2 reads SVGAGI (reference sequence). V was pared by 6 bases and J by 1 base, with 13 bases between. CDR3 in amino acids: CASSLDSLSGNTIYF. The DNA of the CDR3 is TGTGCCAGCAGCTTGGACAGCCTGTCTGGAAACACCATATATTTT.

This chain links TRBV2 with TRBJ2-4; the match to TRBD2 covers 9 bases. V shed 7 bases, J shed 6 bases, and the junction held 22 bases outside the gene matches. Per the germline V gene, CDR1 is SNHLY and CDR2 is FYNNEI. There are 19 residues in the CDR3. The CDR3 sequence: CASIYLAGGPGLQGNIQYF. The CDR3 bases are TGTGCCAGCATTTACTTGGCGGGGGGGCCTGGGCTCCAGGGAAACATTCAGTACTTC.

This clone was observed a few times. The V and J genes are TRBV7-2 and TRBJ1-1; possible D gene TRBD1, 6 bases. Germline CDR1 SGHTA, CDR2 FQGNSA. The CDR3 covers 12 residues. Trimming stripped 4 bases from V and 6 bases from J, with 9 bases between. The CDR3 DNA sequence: TGTGCCAGCAGCTCCAACAGGGCTGAAGCTTTCTTT. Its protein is CASSSNRAEAFF. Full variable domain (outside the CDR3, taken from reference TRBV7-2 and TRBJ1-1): GAGVSQSPSNKVTEKGKDVELRCDPISGHTALYWYRQSLGQGLEFLIYFQGNSAPDKSGLPSDRFSAERTGGSVSTLTIQRTQQEDSAVYLCASSSNRAEAFFGQGTRLTVV.

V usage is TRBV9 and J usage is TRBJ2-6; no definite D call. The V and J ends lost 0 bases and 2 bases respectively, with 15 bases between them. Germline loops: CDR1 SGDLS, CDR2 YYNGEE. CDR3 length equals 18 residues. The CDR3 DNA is TGTGCCAGCAGCGTAGCTACCCAGGCAATACCTGGGGCCAACGTCCTGACTTTC. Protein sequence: CASSVATQAIPGANVLTF.

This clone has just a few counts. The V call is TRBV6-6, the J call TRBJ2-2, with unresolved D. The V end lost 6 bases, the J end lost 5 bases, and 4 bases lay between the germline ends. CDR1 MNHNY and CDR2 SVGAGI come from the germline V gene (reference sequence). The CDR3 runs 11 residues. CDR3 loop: CASRETGELFF. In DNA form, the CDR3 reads TGTGCCAGCAGGGAGACCGGGGAGCTGTTTTTT.

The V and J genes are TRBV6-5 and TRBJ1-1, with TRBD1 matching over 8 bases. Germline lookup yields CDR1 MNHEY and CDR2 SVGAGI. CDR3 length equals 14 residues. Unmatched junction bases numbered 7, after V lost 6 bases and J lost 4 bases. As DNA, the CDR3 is TGTGCCAGCAGCTGGGACAGGAGGGTCACTGAAGCTTTCTTT. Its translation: CASSWDRRVTEAFF.